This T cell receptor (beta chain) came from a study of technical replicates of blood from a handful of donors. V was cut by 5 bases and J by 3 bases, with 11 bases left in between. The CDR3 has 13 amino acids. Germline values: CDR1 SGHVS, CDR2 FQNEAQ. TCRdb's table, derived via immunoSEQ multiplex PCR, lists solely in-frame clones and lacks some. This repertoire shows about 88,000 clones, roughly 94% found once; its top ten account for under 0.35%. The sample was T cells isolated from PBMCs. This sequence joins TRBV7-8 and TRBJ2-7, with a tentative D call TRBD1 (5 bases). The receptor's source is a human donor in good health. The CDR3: CASSLGHDYEQYF. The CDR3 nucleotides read TGTGCCAGCAGCCTCGGACACGACTACGAGCAGTACTTC.